The 21 T cell receptor beta chains below were found in one sample sequenced in a study of T cell repertoires in cytomegalovirus infection. TCRdb reprocessed the reads via MiXCR and lists one record per CDR3 protein. The sample shows fewer than 950,000 distinct CDR3 sequences, roughly 33% of them seen only once. Their antigen targets remain unknown. The specimen comprised cultured CD8+ T cells from PBMCs, sampled from culture after CMV antigen stimulation. The receptors originated from a human donor in good health (CMV status not recorded). Some clones in this sample may be carry-over from other donors' samples.

In DNA form, the CDR3 reads TGTGCCAGCAGTTTAGAGAGACAGCCCCAGCATTTT. Its protein product is CASSLERQPQHF. The chain employs TRBV12-3 or TRBV12-4 and TRBJ1-5; no reliable D call. Trimming stripped 1 base from V and 7 bases from J, with 5 bases between. This CDR3 is 12 amino acids long.

This clonotype showed up just a few times. The chain recombines TRBV12-3 or TRBV12-4 with TRBJ2-5; 9 bases are shared with TRBD2. There are 14 residues in the CDR3. With 3 bases clipped from V and 2 bases from J, the junction kept 1 base outside the gene matches. The CDR3 coding sequence is TGTGCCAGCAGTTTTGCGGGGGGGCAAGAGACCCAGTACTTC. Translating it yields CASSFAGGQETQYF.

This sequence joins TRBV4-1 and TRBJ2-7; D remains ambiguous. The CDR3 runs 14 residues. Trimming removed 3 bases at V and 2 bases at J, with 11 bases between. Germline CDR1 reads MGHRA; CDR2 reads YSYEKL. In DNA form, the CDR3 reads TGCGCCAGCAGCCACTGGGGTGGGCCCTACGAGCAGTACTTC. Translation gives CASSHWGGPYEQYF.

This sequence joins TRBV27 and TRBJ1-2; D unresolved. V was trimmed by 8 bases and J by 7 bases, leaving 11 bases between them. Germline CDR1 and CDR2: MNHEY and SMNVEV (reference sequence). The CDR3 totals 11 residues. The CDR3 bases are TGTGCCAGCTTGGGTCTTCGTGGCTACACCTTC. This sequence encodes CASLGLRGYTF.

V is TRBV7-2 and J is TRBJ1-2; a weak D match, TRBD1 (6 bases). CDR1 and CDR2 from the germline V gene are SGHTA and FQGNSA. V was cut by 1 base and J by 8 bases, with 8 bases left in between. CDR3 length equals 12 residues. CDR3 loop: CASSLGGPGYTF. The CDR3 DNA follows: TGTGCCAGCAGCTTAGGGGGGCCCGGCTACACCTTC.

This sequence joins TRBV5-4 and TRBJ2-1, with TRBD2 identical over 8 bases. There are 15 residues in the CDR3. The junction had 5 bases not matched to a gene; V was cut back by 2 bases and J by 4 bases. Germline CDR1 is SGHNT and CDR2 is YYREEE (reference sequence). The CDR3 nucleotides are TGTGCCAGCAGCTTACGGACTAGCCGATACAATGAGCAGTTCTTC. Residues: CASSLRTSRYNEQFF. Using reference TRBV5-4 and TRBJ2-1 for the parts outside the CDR3, the full variable domain is ETGVTQSPTHLIKTRGQQVTLRCSSQSGHNTVSWYQQALGQGPQFIFQYYREEENGRGNFPPRFSGLQFPNYSSELNVNALELDDSALYLCASSLRTSRYNEQFFGPGTRLTVL.

The genes are TRBV18 and TRBJ2-2; 13 bases map to TRBD2. CDR1 is KGHSH, CDR2 LQKENI, per germline. The CDR3 loop spans 19 amino acids. V trimming: 4 bases; J trimming: 3 bases; junction bases outside the gene matches: 11. CDR3 protein: CASSRTIAGTSGDTGELFF. The CDR3 DNA is TGTGCCAGCTCACGAACAATTGCCGGGACTAGCGGGGACACCGGGGAGCTGTTTTTT. The whole variable domain, remainder taken from reference TRBV18 and TRBJ2-2, is NAGVMQNPRHLVRRRGQEARLRCSPMKGHSHVYWYRQLPEEGLKFMVYLQKENIIDESGMPKERFSAEFPKEGPSILRIQQVVRGDSAAYFCASSRTIAGTSGDTGELFFGEGSRLTVL.

The table lists this clonotype with a few counts. CDR3 in amino acids: CASSPWEANYGYTF. The CDR3 nucleotides read TGTGCCAGCAGCCCTTGGGAAGCCAACTATGGCTACACCTTC. The chain uses TRBV7-9 and TRBJ1-2; no definite D call. This CDR3 spans 14 amino acids. Germline CDR1 and CDR2: SEHNR and FQNEAQ (reference sequence). Trimming removed 5 bases from V and 2 bases from J, with 12 bases in between.

This clonotype turned up a few times. CDR3 DNA: TGTGCCAGCAGTCCAGATGAGGTGGATGAGCAGTTCTTC. This encodes CASSPDEVDEQFF. This chain uses TRBV12-3 or TRBV12-4 with TRBJ2-1; no firm D call. The CDR3 is 13 amino acids. Trimming removed 5 bases from V and 8 bases from J, with 13 bases in between.

This clonotype has ten or more counts. The chain is built from TRBV7-2 and TRBJ2-2; D not certain. V dropped 0 bases and J dropped 4 bases, with 15 bases sitting between them. CDR1 and CDR2 from the germline V gene are SGHTA and FQGNSA. The CDR3 runs to 17 residues. This chain's CDR3 is CASSLARRETFTGELFF. The CDR3 nucleotides read TGTGCCAGCAGCTTAGCGCGCCGAGAGACCTTCACCGGGGAGCTGTTTTTT.

The rearrangement uses TRBV11-3 and TRBJ2-2; D may be TRBD1 or TRBD2 (5 bases each). Trimming removed 5 bases from V and 6 bases from J, with 13 bases in between. The CDR3 consists of 14 residues. Germline V gene data show CDR1 as SGHNT and CDR2 as YENEEA. CDR3 bases: TGTGCCAGCAGCGTAGCAGGGAGCGCCGGGGAGCTGTTTTTT. Protein product: CASSVAGSAGELFF.

There are a few counts of this clonotype. For the CDR3, the DNA is TGTGCCAGCAGTTTTTTCGGGTGGGACAGGGACGCCTACGAGCAGTACTTC. It is translated as CASSFFGWDRDAYEQYF. V is TRBV6-6 and J is TRBJ2-7; 9 bases align to TRBD1. There are 17 residues in the CDR3. V trimming: 4 bases; J trimming: 2 bases; junction bases outside the gene matches: 12. Germline CDR1 and CDR2: MNHNY and SVGAGI (reference sequence).

On this clonotype itself: As the CDR3 is not closed by the conserved phenylalanine or tryptophan, this likely results from a read error. The V and J genes are TRBV12-3 or TRBV12-4 and TRBJ1-4; TRBD1 matches 8 bases. Losses at the gene ends were 5 bases for V and 6 bases for J; bases not matched to a gene: 5. The length of the CDR3 is 14 residues. DNA for the CDR3: TGTGCCAGCAGTAGGGGACAGGCGGATGAAAAACTGTTTTCT. Its protein is CASSRGQADEKLFS.

J is TRBJ2-7 and V is TRBV23-1; D might be TRBD2 (6 bases). TRBV23-1 is recorded as an ORF, its role being uncertain. The length of the CDR3 is 16 residues. V shed 2 bases and J shed 1 base, with 15 bases lying between them. For the CDR3, the DNA is TGCGCCAGCAGTCAAAGGCGGGGCTGGAGATCCTACGAGCAGTACTTC. Its protein is CASSQRRGWRSYEQYF.

V usage is TRBV2 and J usage is TRBJ2-2; D gene ambiguous. V was trimmed by 2 bases and J by 6 bases, leaving 7 bases between them. This CDR3 region has 13 residues. Germline V gene data show CDR1 as SNHLY and CDR2 as FYNNEI. CDR3 nucleotides: TGTGCCAGCAGTGAAATGGTGGCCGGGGAGCTGTTTTTT. Amino acids: CASSEMVAGELFF.

V gene TRBV7-9 combines with J gene TRBJ2-5; 9 bases align to TRBD1. With V trimmed by 3 bases and J by 2 bases, 4 bases remained unmatched. Germline loops: CDR1 SEHNR, CDR2 FQNEAQ (reference sequence). This CDR3 region has 15 residues. The CDR3 nucleotides are TGTGCCAGCAGCTTCCCTGGGACAGGGCAAGAGACCCAGTACTTC. Translating gives CASSFPGTGQETQYF.

V is TRBV19 and J is TRBJ2-7, with a weak D call TRBD2 (5 bases). Germline CDR1 is LNHDA and CDR2 is SQIVND (reference sequence). The CDR3 runs 16 residues. Trimming stripped 5 bases from V and 0 bases from J, with 17 bases between. The chain's CDR3 is CASSPSHREGSYEQYF. The CDR3 DNA reads as TGTGCCAGTAGTCCATCTCACCGGGAAGGCTCCTACGAGCAGTACTTC.

J is TRBJ1-1 and V is TRBV4-1, with D tentatively TRBD1 (6 bases). The germline V gene encodes CDR1 MGHRA and CDR2 YSYEKL. With 0 bases removed from V and 5 bases from J, the gap between germline ends came to 13 bases. The CDR3 runs to 15 residues. This CDR3 reads CASSQDLGAGTEAFF. In DNA form, the CDR3 reads TGCGCCAGCAGCCAAGATTTGGGGGCAGGGACTGAAGCTTTCTTT.

V gene TRBV7-2 combines with J gene TRBJ2-1, with D tentatively TRBD1 or TRBD2 (5 bases each). Germline V lookup: CDR1 SGHTA, CDR2 FQGNSA. The CDR3 contains 15 residues. V was clipped by 7 bases and J by 0 bases, with 13 bases between them. The CDR3 here is CASTTGANSYNEQFF. CDR3 DNA: TGTGCCAGCACCACCGGGGCGAACTCCTACAATGAGCAGTTCTTC.

The genes are TRBV28 and TRBJ1-1, with D maybe TRBD1 (5 bases). CDR3 length: 14 residues. Trimming removed 4 bases from V and 0 bases from J, with 9 bases in between. The V gene's germline CDR1 is MDHEN and CDR2 SYDVKM. DNA of the CDR3: TGTGCCAGCAGTTCGGACAAACTGAACACTGAAGCTTTCTTT. Translated, it gives CASSSDKLNTEAFF.

Worth noting for this clonotype: One base away lies a much larger clone, so this may be a sequencing read error. The CDR3 loop reads CASSFDRGNTGELFF. The CDR3 DNA reads as TGTGCCAGCAGCTTTGACAGGGGGAACACCGGGGAGCTGTTTTTT. This rearrangement joins TRBV5-4 to TRBJ2-2, with TRBD1 matching over 8 bases. V shed 2 bases, J shed 1 base, and the junction held 1 base outside the gene matches. This CDR3 has 15 residues. Per the germline V gene, CDR1 is SGHNT and CDR2 is YYREEE (reference sequence).